This is a list of T cell receptor beta chains from one sample in a study of T cell responses to AZD1222 COVID-19 vaccine. Assay used: immunoSEQ multiplex PCR; TCRdb lists only in-frame clones, some missing. The data contain 150,000 to 200,000 clones, more than 85% of them singletons. The specimen comprised peripheral blood, sampled 28 days after the second AZD1222 dose. These receptors all stem from an adult who received the AZD1222 COVID-19 vaccine. CDR3s include the opening cysteine and the closing phenylalanine or tryptophan. D genes are given only for firm matches. A row's size may be missing; if present it is once, few, many or a size class.

V gene: TRBV11-3
clone size: .
CDR3 length: 13
J gene: TRBJ1-1
D gene: .
CDR3 DNA: TGTGCCAGCAGCCCCACCTCTTCGTCTGAAGCTTTCTTT
CDR3 protein: CASSPTSSSEAFF

V gene: TRBV20-1
clone size: .
CDR3 length: 13
J gene: TRBJ1-6
D gene: .
CDR3 DNA: TGCAGTGCTAGTGGTTTAGGGGGATCACCCCTCCACTTT
CDR3 protein: CSASGLGGSPLHF

V gene: TRBV21-1
clone size: .
CDR3 length: 17
J gene: TRBJ2-4
D gene: .
CDR3 DNA: TGTGCCAGCAGCAAAGGTTGGAGGGATCCAGCCAAAAACATTCAGTACTTC
CDR3 protein: CASSKGWRDPAKNIQYF

V gene: TRBV6-5
clone size: once
CDR3 length: 16
J gene: TRBJ2-4
D gene: .
CDR3 DNA: TGTGCCAGCAGTTACTCTGTTTCGGGGTCCAAAAACATTCAGTACTTC
CDR3 protein: CASSYSVSGSKNIQYF

V gene: TRBV2
clone size: .
CDR3 length: 12
J gene: TRBJ2-7
D gene: .
CDR3 DNA: TGTGCCAGCAGGGAGCAGGGAGGCGAGCAGTACTTC
CDR3 protein: CASREQGGEQYF

V gene: TRBV7-9
clone size: .
CDR3 length: 19
J gene: TRBJ1-4
D gene: TRBD1
CDR3 DNA: TGTGCCAGCAGCTTAGAGAGAGGGACAGCCCTTGTGGTAAATGAAAAACTGTTTTTT
CDR3 protein: CASSLERGTALVVNEKLFF

V gene: TRBV19
clone size: .
CDR3 length: 14
J gene: TRBJ1-5
D gene: .
CDR3 DNA: TGTGCCAGTAGTAGGGTTGTTAGGGATCAGCCCCAGCATTTT
CDR3 protein: CASSRVVRDQPQHF

V gene: TRBV2
clone size: .
CDR3 length: 12
J gene: TRBJ2-5
D gene: .
CDR3 DNA: TGTGCCAGCAGTGAACAGCAAGAGACCCAGTACTTC
CDR3 protein: CASSEQQETQYF

V gene: TRBV7-9
clone size: .
CDR3 length: 16
J gene: TRBJ2-5
D gene: TRBD2
CDR3 DNA: TGTGCCAGCAGCGGTGGACTAGCGGGGGGTCAAGAGACCCAGTACTTC
CDR3 protein: CASSGGLAGGQETQYF

V gene: TRBV25-1
clone size: .
CDR3 length: 16
J gene: TRBJ2-2
D gene: .
CDR3 DNA: TGTGCCAGCCTCTCCTGGCGTCAGGGTAACACCGGGGAGCTGTTTTTT
CDR3 protein: CASLSWRQGNTGELFF